The present TCR beta chain was sequenced within a study of Graves' ophthalmopathy and Graves' hyperthyroidism. Across the whole study: Peripheral blood was gathered at the point of initial diagnosis, before any treatment started.

This CDR3 spans 14 amino acids. The germline V and J ends were trimmed by 8 bases and 0 bases, with 13 bases remaining between them. Germline lookup yields CDR1 MNHEY and CDR2 SVGAGI. This clonotype was found many times. Its antigen is still unknown. Amplified material comprised TCR beta CDR3 regions derived from RNA transcripts. The authors performed first-round RT-PCR with HTBI primers and then a second-round multiplex PCR. TCRdb re-called the multiplex PCR reads through MiXCR, storing one row per CDR3 protein. The data show 300,000 to 400,000 distinct CDR3 sequences, about a sixth seen once. Notes on the study in general: Separation of ophthalmopathy from stable hyperthyroidism was achieved by a 13-signature model, at approximately 88% sensitivity and roughly 80% specificity. With a specificity of just under 75% and a sensitivity of 70% to 71%, the model predicted ophthalmopathy progression.

The V gene is TRBV6-5, the J gene TRBJ1-1; D is undetermined. The sequencing input was peripheral blood. This TCR derives from an adult man with Graves' ophthalmopathy. The CDR3 region is CASEDLDLNTEAFF. Here the CDR3 DNA reads TGTGCCAGCGAGGATTTAGACTTGAACACTGAAGCTTTCTTT.